Presented here are 8 T cell receptor beta chains from one specimen sequenced in a study of blood T cell repertoires in COVID-19. The repertoire was sequenced with immunoSEQ multiplex PCR; TCRdb's copy has only in-frame clones and lacks some. The table includes more than 110,000 clones, 76% detected once. Sequencing input: peripheral blood. The receptors were sampled from a woman older than 75 with active or convalescent COVID-19.

The V and J genes are TRBV4-1 and TRBJ1-1; D might be TRBD1 (5 bases). The CDR3 runs 14 residues. Germline CDR1 reads MGHRA; CDR2 reads YSYEKL. Deletions cut 4 bases from V and 4 bases from J, with 13 bases between. CDR3 protein: CASSLAGGGTEAFF. Here the CDR3 DNA reads TGCGCCAGCAGCCTCGCCGGGGGGGGCACTGAAGCTTTCTTT.

The genes are TRBV7-2 and TRBJ2-5; the match to TRBD2 covers 7 bases. The CDR3 totals 15 residues. Losses at the gene ends were 3 bases for V and 5 bases for J; bases not matched to a gene: 9. The germline V gene has CDR1 SGHTA and CDR2 FQGNSA. The CDR3: CASSFSGGREETQYF. The CDR3 nucleotides are TGTGCCAGCAGCTTCTCGGGGGGTCGGGAGGAGACCCAGTACTTC.

The rearrangement links TRBV30 to TRBJ1-6; the D gene is possibly TRBD1 (5 bases). This CDR3 contains 12 residues. V lost 5 bases, J lost 6 bases, and 8 bases lay in between. Looked up from germline, CDR1 is GTSNPN and CDR2 is SVGIG (reference sequence). The CDR3 DNA is TGTGCCTGGGACAGAACTAATTCACCCCTCCACTTT. This sequence encodes CAWDRTNSPLHF.

In regard to this clone: The identical CDR3 is also encoded by other nucleotide sequences in the sample. V usage is TRBV11-2 and J usage is TRBJ2-7; D unclear. This CDR3 region has 12 residues. Germline CDR1 SGHAT, CDR2 FQNNGV. V lost 0 bases and J lost 3, with 3 bases in between. The DNA for the CDR3 is TGTGCCAGCAGCTTAGATAGCTACGAGCAGTACTTC. This codes for CASSLDSYEQYF.

Only one count was recorded for this clone. The chain is built from TRBV28 and TRBJ1-1; 9 bases agree with TRBD1. This CDR3 region has 16 residues. Germline assignment: CDR1 MDHEN and CDR2 SYDVKM. The trim removed 7 bases at V and 1 base at J, leaving 10 bases unmatched. This CDR3 is CASNPTPGQGNTEAFF. In DNA form, the CDR3 reads TGTGCCAGCAATCCTACGCCGGGACAGGGGAACACTGAAGCTTTCTTT.

V gene TRBV18 combines with J gene TRBJ2-5, with a possible D match to TRBD1 (6 bases). V gave up 1 base and J gave up 5 bases, with 11 bases separating them. The CDR3 consists of 14 residues. Germline V gene lookup returns CDR1 KGHSH and CDR2 LQKENI. The CDR3: CASSPQTGYETQYF. CDR3 DNA: TGTGCCAGCTCACCACAGACAGGATACGAGACCCAGTACTTC.

The CDR3 is CATRLRGQGVGYTF. The CDR3 nucleotides are TGTGCCACCCGATTGCGGGGACAGGGAGTTGGCTACACCTTC. The rearrangement uses TRBV19 and TRBJ1-2; 9 bases map to TRBD1. V lost 10 bases, J lost 7 bases, and 13 bases stayed unmatched. This CDR3 comprises 14 residues. Germline V CDR1 and CDR2: LNHDA, SQIVND (reference sequence).

This clone was detected only a few times. The chain is built from TRBV30 and TRBJ1-1; the match to TRBD1 covers 7 bases. The germline gives CDR1 GTSNPN, CDR2 SVGIG (reference sequence). The CDR3 is made up of 12 amino acids. V was pared by 7 bases and J by 3 bases, with 5 bases of the junction left unmatched. CDR3 DNA sequence: TGTGCCTCCAACAGGGGCCACACTGAAGCTTTCTTT. Translating gives CASNRGHTEAFF.